This entry features one TCR beta chain sequence. The sample originates from a study of blood T cell repertoires in COVID-19. Study details: Sources were T cells, B-cell-depleted T cells, or PBMCs; the material itself was cDNA or gDNA.

Profiling relied on immunoSEQ multiplex PCR, and the TCRdb table lists in-frame clones only, not all of them. The repertoire holds some 99,000 clones, with over 75% as singletons. The source material was peripheral blood. The receptor was derived from an elderly woman with acute or convalescent COVID-19.

In nucleotides, the CDR3 is TGTGCCAGTAGTATTTCCAGGGTTTTTGATAATTCACCCCTCCACTTT. Amino acids: CASSISRVFDNSPLHF. The chain carries TRBV19 and TRBJ1-6; the D gene is possibly TRBD1 (5 bases). Trimming took off 3 bases at V and 5 bases at J, with 14 bases between the two ends. The CDR3 runs 16 residues. Germline CDR1 is LNHDA and CDR2 is SQIVND (reference sequence).